This T cell receptor beta chain was captured by sequencing in a study of T cells in Graves' hyperthyroidism and ophthalmopathy. Across the whole study: Initial diagnosis, before any treatment, was when peripheral blood was collected. General study findings and limits: Patients with ophthalmopathy were separated from those with stable hyperthyroidism by a 13 V-J model. Blood also contained most expanded thyroid clonotypes above 0.001.

It was RNA transcripts that yielded the amplified TCR beta CDR3 regions. A set of HTBI primers served as the primers for a first-round RT-PCR of the TCR CDR3. TCRdb reprocessed the multiplex PCR reads via MiXCR and lists one record per CDR3 protein. The repertoire includes hundreds of thousands of distinct CDR3 sequences, roughly 15% of them detected once, and 9.5% to 15% sits in the top ten. PBMCs were derived from roughly 9.6 ml fresh peripheral blood. CDR3 length: 15 amino acids. The germline gives CDR1 SGHTA, CDR2 FQGNSA. Trimming cost V 6 bases and J 3 bases, with 17 bases left between them. As concerns this clonotype: Its antigen is currently unknown.

Sequences were obtained from blood. This clonotype was obtained from a woman in her forties or fifties with Graves' ophthalmopathy. The chain couples TRBV7-2 to TRBJ1-1, with D tentatively TRBD1 (5 bases). As DNA, the CDR3 is TGTGCCAGCAGTTTATCAGGGTTAAGGTACACTGAAGCTTTCTTT. It yields the protein CASSLSGLRYTEAFF.